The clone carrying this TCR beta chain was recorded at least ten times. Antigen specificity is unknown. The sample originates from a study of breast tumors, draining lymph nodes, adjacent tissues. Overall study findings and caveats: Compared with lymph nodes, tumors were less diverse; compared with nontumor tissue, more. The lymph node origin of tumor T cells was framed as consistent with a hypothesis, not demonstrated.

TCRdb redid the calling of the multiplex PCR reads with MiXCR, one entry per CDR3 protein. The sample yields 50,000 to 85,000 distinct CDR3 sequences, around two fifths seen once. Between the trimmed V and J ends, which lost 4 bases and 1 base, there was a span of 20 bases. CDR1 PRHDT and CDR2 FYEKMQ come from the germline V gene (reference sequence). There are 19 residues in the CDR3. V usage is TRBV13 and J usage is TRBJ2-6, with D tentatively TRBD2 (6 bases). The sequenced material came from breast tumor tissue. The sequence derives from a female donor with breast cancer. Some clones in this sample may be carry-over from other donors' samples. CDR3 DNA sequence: TGTGCCAGCAGCTCTCCGGCGGGGCTACACATGTCTGGGGCCAACGTCCTGACTTTC. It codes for CASSSPAGLHMSGANVLTF.